The present T cell receptor (beta chain) was sequenced within a study of CD8+CD57+ T cells in acquired aplastic anemia. Study-wide background: Average DNA yield from sorted CD4+ and CD8+ cells was around 3.2 ug.

With 6 bases clipped from V and 0 bases from J, the junction kept 13 bases outside the gene matches. Germline CDR1 is LGHNA and CDR2 is YNFKEQ. This CDR3 is 18 amino acids long. Overall study results and limits: The CD8+ Simpson's diversity of patients and controls was not significantly different. Both patients and controls carried the same twenty-nine CD8+ CDR3 sequences.

Researchers used genomic DNA as the template to profile TCR beta VDJ and CDR3. MiXCR was run by TCRdb on the reads, yielding one entry per CDR3 protein. The sample lists about 150,000 distinct CDR3 sequences; approximately 52% were seen once. At least ten counts were recorded for this clonotype. Its target is not known. Those patients picked for sequencing had displayed CD8+CD57+ cell expansion on flow cytometry. Every patient had severe acquired aplastic anemia. What was sequenced was sorted CD4+, CD8+, or CD8+CD57+ T cells (not recorded which) from PBMCs. This chain connects TRBV4-2 to TRBJ2-1, with 8 bases lining up with TRBD2. This clonotype was sampled from a human donor with aplastic anemia. The CDR3 here is CASSPGTSLASSYNEQFF. CDR3 sequence (DNA): TGTGCCAGCAGTCCCGGGACTAGTCTTGCTTCCTCCTACAATGAGCAGTTCTTC.